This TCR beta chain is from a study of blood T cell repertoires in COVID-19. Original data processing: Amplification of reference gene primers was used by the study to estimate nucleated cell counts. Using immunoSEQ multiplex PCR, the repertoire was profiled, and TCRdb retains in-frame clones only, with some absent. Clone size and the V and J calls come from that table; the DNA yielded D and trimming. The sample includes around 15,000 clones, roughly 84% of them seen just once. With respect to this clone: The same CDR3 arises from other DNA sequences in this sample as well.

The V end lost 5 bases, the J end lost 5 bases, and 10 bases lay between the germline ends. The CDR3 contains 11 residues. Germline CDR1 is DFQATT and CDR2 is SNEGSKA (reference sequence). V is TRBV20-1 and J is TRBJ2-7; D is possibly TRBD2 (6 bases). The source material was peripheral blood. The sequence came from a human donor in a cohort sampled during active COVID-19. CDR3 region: CSASSGHEQYF. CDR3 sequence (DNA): TGCAGTGCTTCCAGCGGGCACGAGCAGTACTTC.